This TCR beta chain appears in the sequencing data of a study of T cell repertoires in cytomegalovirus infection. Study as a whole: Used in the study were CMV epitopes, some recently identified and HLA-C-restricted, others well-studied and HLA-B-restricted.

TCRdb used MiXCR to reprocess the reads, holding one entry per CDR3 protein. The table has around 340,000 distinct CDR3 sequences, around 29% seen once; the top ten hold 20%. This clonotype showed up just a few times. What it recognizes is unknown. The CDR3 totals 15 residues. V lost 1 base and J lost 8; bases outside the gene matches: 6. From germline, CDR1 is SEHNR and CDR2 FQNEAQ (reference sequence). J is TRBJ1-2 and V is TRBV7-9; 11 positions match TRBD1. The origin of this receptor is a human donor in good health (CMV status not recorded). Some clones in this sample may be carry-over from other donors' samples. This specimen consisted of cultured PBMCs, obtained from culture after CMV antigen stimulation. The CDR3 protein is CASSLDGQGARGYTF. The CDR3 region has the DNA TGTGCCAGCAGCTTAGACGGACAGGGGGCGCGAGGCTACACCTTC.